This TCR beta chain is drawn from a study of blood T cell repertoires in COVID-19. Study-level information: Researchers got acute and convalescent COVID-19 samples from the United States, Italy and Spain. Sources were T cells, B-cell-depleted T cells, or PBMCs; the material itself was cDNA or gDNA.

The V gene lost 4 bases and the J gene lost 15 bases, with 13 bases spanning the gap. The CDR3 is 11 amino acids. The germline gives CDR1 WNHNN, CDR2 SYGVQD (reference sequence). In the original processing: Estimated nucleated cell counts came from reference gene primer amplification. Measured with immunoSEQ multiplex PCR; TCRdb has only the in-frame clones, and not every one. Clone size and the V and J calls come from that table; the DNA yielded D and trimming. The sample lists a few hundred thousand clones; 86% were seen once. The sequence was collected from a man aged 45-65 years with acute or convalescent COVID-19. V and J are TRBV10-1 and TRBJ2-1; the D gene is possibly TRBD2 (6 bases). Sequenced input: peripheral blood. CDR3 amino acids: CASSVMAGSFF. The CDR3 DNA reads as TGCGCCAGCAGTGTTATGGCGGGGTCGTTCTTC.